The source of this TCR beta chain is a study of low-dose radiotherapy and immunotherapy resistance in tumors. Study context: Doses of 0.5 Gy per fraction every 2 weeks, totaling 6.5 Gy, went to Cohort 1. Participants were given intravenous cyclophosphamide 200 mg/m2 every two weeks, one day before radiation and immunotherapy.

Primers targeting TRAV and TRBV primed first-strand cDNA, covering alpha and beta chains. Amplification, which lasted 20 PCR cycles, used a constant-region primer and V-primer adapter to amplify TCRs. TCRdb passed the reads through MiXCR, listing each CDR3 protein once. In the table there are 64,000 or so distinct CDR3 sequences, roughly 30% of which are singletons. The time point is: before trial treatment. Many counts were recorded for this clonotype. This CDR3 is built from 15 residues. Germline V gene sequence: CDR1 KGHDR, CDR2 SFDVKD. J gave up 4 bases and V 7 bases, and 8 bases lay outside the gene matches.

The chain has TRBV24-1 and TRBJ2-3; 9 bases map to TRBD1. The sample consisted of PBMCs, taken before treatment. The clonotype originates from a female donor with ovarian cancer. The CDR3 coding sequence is TGTGCCACCAGCTATGGGACAGGGACGTCAGATACGCAGTATTTT. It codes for CATSYGTGTSDTQYF.